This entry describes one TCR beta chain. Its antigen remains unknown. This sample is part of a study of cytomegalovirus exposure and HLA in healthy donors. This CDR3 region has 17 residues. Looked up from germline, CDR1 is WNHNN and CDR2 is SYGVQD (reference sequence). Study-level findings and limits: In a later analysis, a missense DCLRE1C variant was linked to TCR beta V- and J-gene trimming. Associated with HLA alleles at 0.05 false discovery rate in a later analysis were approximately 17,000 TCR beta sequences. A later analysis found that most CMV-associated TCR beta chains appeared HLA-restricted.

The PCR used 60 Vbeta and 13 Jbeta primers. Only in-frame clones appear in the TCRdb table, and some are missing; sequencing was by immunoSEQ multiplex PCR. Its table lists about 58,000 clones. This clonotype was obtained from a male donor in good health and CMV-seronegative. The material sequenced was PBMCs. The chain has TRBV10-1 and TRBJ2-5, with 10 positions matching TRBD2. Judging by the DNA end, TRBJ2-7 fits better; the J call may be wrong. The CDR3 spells CASSDPPGLAEFYEQYF. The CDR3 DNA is TGCGCCAGCAGTGACCCCCCCGGACTAGCGGAGTTCTACGAGCAGTACTTC.